This T cell receptor beta chain derives from a study of technical replicates of blood from a handful of donors. The length of the CDR3 is 15 residues. The V gene's germline CDR1 is SGDLS and CDR2 YYNGEE. The J segment lost 2 bases and the V segment lost 4 bases, leaving 6 bases of the junction unmatched. Some clones are missing from TCRdb's copy, which holds only in-frame ones; the method was immunoSEQ multiplex PCR. The table includes approximately 88,000 clones, 96% detected once. The rearrangement joins TRBV9 to TRBJ2-5; 9 positions agree with TRBD2. Sample: T cells isolated from PBMCs. The clonotype originates from a human donor in good health. CDR3 residues: CASSLRLAAQETQYF. CDR3 DNA sequence: TGTGCCAGCAGCCTGCGACTAGCGGCTCAAGAGACCCAGTACTTC.